This entry lists 15 T cell receptor beta chains sequenced from one sample in a study of T-cell reconstitution after alpha-beta-depleted transplantation in children. Unique molecular identifiers featured in how the TCRbeta library was prepared. TCRdb reprocessed the PCR reads via MiXCR and lists one record per CDR3 protein. The sample contains 900,000 or so distinct CDR3 sequences, about 16% of which appear only once. The sample consisted of PBMCs, mostly from graft donor cells, taken 360 days after TCRalphabeta/CD19-depleted stem cell transplant. All receptors come from a male patient aged 10 to 17 who had a stem cell transplant for acute lymphoblastic leukemia, so the T cells may come from the graft donor.

This clonotype has more than one count but fewer than ten. V is TRBV7-2 and J is TRBJ2-3, with unresolved D. The V gene lost 2 bases and the J gene lost 1 base, with 7 bases spanning the gap. CDR3 size: 14 residues. The germline V gene encodes CDR1 SGHTA and CDR2 FQGNSA. CDR3 loop: CASSLQTRTDTQYF. The CDR3 nucleotides are TGTGCCAGCAGCTTACAAACTCGCACAGATACGCAGTATTTT.

The rearrangement links TRBV12-3 or TRBV12-4 to TRBJ2-7; TRBD2 aligns across 10 bases. The CDR3 length is 14 residues. V lost 7 bases, J lost 2 bases, and 5 bases stayed unmatched. CDR3 protein: CASNLAGAAYEQYF. The CDR3 DNA is TGTGCCAGCAACCTAGCGGGAGCCGCCTACGAGCAGTACTTC.

This clonotype showed up just a few times. The chain recombines TRBV27 with TRBJ1-6; 10 bases align to TRBD1. CDR3 length: 16 residues. Losses at the gene ends were 5 bases for V and 5 bases for J; bases not matched to a gene: 6. From germline, CDR1 is MNHEY and CDR2 SMNVEV (reference sequence). The CDR3 loop is CASSRYGTGDNSPLHF. The CDR3 bases are TGTGCCAGCAGTAGATATGGGACAGGGGATAATTCACCCCTCCACTTT.

This clonotype has only a few counts. V is TRBV10-3 and J is TRBJ2-1; D may be TRBD1 (5 bases). CDR1 and CDR2 from the germline V gene are ENHRY and SYGVKD. Trimming left V 2 bases short and J 2 bases short, with 10 bases between. The CDR3 length is 15 residues. In DNA, the CDR3 is TGTGCCATCAGTGAGGGGGCTGTAGCCTACAATGAGCAGTTCTTC. This translates into CAISEGAVAYNEQFF.

This clonotype was counted only a few times. This chain joins TRBV10-2 and TRBJ2-3; TRBD2 matches 11 bases. Germline CDR1 and CDR2: WSHSY and SAAADI. After removal of 2 bases from V and 5 bases from J, the junction contained 6 bases not matched to a gene. The CDR3 extends over 16 amino acids. The DNA of the CDR3 is TGCGCCAGCAGTGAGAGGCTAGCGGGAGGAGTAGATACGCAGTATTTT. Translating gives CASSERLAGGVDTQYF.

The chain joins TRBV10-3 to TRBJ2-1, with D unresolved. The CDR3 contains 16 residues. The ends were cut back, 4 bases at V and 0 bases at J, with 13 bases in the middle. Germline CDR1 is ENHRY and CDR2 is SYGVKD. The CDR3 nucleotides read TGTGCCATCAGTGGTTACTACGAGAGCTCCTACAATGAGCAGTTCTTC. This gives the protein CAISGYYESSYNEQFF.

This clonotype was detected only a few times. J is TRBJ2-3 and V is TRBV7-9; 13 bases line up with TRBD2. Germline V gives CDR1 SEHNR, CDR2 FQNEAQ (reference sequence). V was pared by 5 bases and J by 4 bases, with 9 bases of the junction left unmatched. The CDR3 length is 17 residues. As DNA, the CDR3 is TGTGCCAGCAGCGACCCGGGACTAGCGGGATCATCAGATACGCAGTATTTT. Protein sequence: CASSDPGLAGSSDTQYF.

Here the CDR3 DNA reads TGCAGTGCTAGAGATCCAGGGACTAGCGGGACCTACGAGCAGTACTTC. As protein: CSARDPGTSGTYEQYF. The chain has TRBV20-1 and TRBJ2-7, with 13 bases that match TRBD2. CDR3 size: 16 residues. Unmatched junction bases numbered 4, after V lost 0 bases and J lost 2 bases. Germline V gene sequence: CDR1 DFQATT, CDR2 SNEGSKA (reference sequence).

The rearrangement uses TRBV11-2 and TRBJ2-7; 8 bases match TRBD2. The CDR3 spans 13 residues. Trimming at V came to 4 bases and at J to 6 bases, leaving 5 bases not matched to a gene. Germline loops: CDR1 SGHAT, CDR2 FQNNGV. The CDR3 DNA follows: TGTGCCAGCAGCTCGGGACTAGTTAGCGAGCAGTACTTC. This encodes CASSSGLVSEQYF.

This clonotype turned up a few times. The gene calls are TRBV21-1 and TRBJ2-2; the table's TRBD2 call for D was not verified on the DNA. TRBV21-1 is designated a pseudogene. The CDR3 is 18 amino acids. CDR3 sequence: CASSILVTSREGTGELFF. The CDR3 DNA reads as TGTGCCAGCAGCATCCTTGTGACCAGCAGGGAGGGGACCGGGGAGCTGTTTTTT.

This clonotype was seen a handful of times. The CDR3 loop is CSAQDREISGELFF. In DNA form, the CDR3 reads TGCAGTGCCCAGGACAGGGAAATATCCGGGGAGCTGTTTTTT. This chain joins TRBV20-1 and TRBJ2-2, with 8 bases fitting TRBD1. The CDR3 sequence is 14 residues long. Germline CDR1 is DFQATT and CDR2 is SNEGSKA (reference sequence). The ends lost 6 bases at V and 6 bases at J; junction bases unmatched: 9.

This clonotype was detected only a few times. The chain employs TRBV9 and TRBJ2-5, with 7 bases fitting TRBD2. The germline CDR1 and CDR2 sequences are SGDLS and YYNGEE. V dropped 2 bases and J dropped 5; count of bases not matched to a gene: 3. This CDR3 comprises 13 residues. CDR3 coding DNA: TGTGCCAGCAGCGTGGGAGGGGTGGAGACCCAGTACTTC. Its protein product is CASSVGGVETQYF.

The rearrangement links TRBV24-1 to TRBJ2-2; D possibly corresponds to TRBD2 (6 bases). The germline V and J ends were trimmed by 1 base and 2 bases, with 19 bases remaining between them. Per the germline V gene, CDR1 is KGHDR and CDR2 is SFDVKD. The length of the CDR3 is 19 residues. The CDR3 DNA reads TGTGCCACCAGTGATTTCGGGTCTATCGGGGGAGTAAACACCGGGGAGCTGTTTTTT. Protein: CATSDFGSIGGVNTGELFF.

This clonotype appeared many times. V and J are TRBV10-3 and TRBJ2-7; the D gene is possibly TRBD1 (5 bases). The V gene lost 1 base and the J gene lost 1 base, with 8 bases spanning the gap. This CDR3 has 14 residues. Germline CDR1 is ENHRY and CDR2 is SYGVKD. The chain's CDR3 is CAISELTGSYEQYF. CDR3 DNA sequence: TGTGCCATCAGTGAGTTAACAGGATCCTACGAGCAGTACTTC.

This clonotype has a handful of counts. The rearrangement joins TRBV7-9 to TRBJ2-7; no clear D. V was pared by 2 bases and J by 0 bases, with 11 bases between. This CDR3 comprises 15 residues. Germline V gene data show CDR1 as SEHNR and CDR2 as FQNEAQ (reference sequence). This CDR3 is CASSLSLQSSYEQYF. The CDR3 region has the DNA TGTGCCAGCAGCTTAAGTCTCCAGAGCTCCTACGAGCAGTACTTC.